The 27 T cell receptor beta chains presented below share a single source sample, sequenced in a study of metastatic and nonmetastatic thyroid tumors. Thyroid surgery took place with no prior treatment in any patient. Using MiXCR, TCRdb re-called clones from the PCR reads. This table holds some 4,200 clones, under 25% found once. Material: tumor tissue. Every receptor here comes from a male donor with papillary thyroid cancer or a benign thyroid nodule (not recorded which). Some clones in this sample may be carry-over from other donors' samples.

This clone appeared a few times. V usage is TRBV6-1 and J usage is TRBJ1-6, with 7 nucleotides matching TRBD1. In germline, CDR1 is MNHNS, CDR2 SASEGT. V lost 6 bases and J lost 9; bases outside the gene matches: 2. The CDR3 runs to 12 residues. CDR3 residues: CASSEGASPLHF. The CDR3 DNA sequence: TGTGCCAGCAGCGAGGGGGCTTCACCCCTCCACTTT.

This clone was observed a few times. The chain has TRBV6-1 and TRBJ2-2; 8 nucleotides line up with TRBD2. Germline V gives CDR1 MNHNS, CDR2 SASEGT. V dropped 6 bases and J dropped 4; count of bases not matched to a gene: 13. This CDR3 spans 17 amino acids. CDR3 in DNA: TGTGCCAGCAGCCAGGGACTAGTGGCCGCCGGCACCGGGGAGCTGTTTTTT. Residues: CASSQGLVAAGTGELFF.

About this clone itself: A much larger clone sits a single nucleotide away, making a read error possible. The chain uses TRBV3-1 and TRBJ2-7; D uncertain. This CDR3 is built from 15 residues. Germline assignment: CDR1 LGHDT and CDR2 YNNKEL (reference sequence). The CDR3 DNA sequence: TGTGCCAGCAGCCGCCGACGGTACAACTCCTACGAGCAGTGCTTC. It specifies CASSRRRYNSYEQCF.

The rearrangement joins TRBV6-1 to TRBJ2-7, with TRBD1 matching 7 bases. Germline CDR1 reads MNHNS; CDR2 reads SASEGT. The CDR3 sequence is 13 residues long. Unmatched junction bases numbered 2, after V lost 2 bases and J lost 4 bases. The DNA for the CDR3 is TGTGCCAGCAGTGAAACAGGGGTATACGAGCAGTACTTC. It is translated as CASSETGVYEQYF.

The CDR3 DNA reads as TGCGCCAGCTCTGGGACAGTGAATTCCTACGAGCAGTACTTC. This codes for CASSGTVNSYEQYF. The gene calls are TRBV5-1 and TRBJ2-7; 7 bases match TRBD1. The CDR3 runs 14 residues. Unmatched junction bases numbered 8, after V lost 7 bases and J lost 1 base. CDR1 is SGHRS, CDR2 YFSETQ, per germline.

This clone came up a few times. CDR3 coding DNA: TGTGCCAGCAGTTACTCACTAGCGCTCCAAGAGACCCAGTACTTC. Its translation is CASSYSLALQETQYF. This chain uses TRBV6-2 or TRBV6-3 with TRBJ2-5; 7 bases line up with TRBD2. The CDR3 covers 15 residues. V trimming: 0 bases; J trimming: 1 base; junction bases outside the gene matches: 2. Germline CDR1 and CDR2: MNHEY and SVGEGT.

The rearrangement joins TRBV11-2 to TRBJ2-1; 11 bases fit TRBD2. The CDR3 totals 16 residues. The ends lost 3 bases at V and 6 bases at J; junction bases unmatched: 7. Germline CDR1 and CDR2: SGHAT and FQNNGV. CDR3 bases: TGTGCCAGCAGCTTCTTAGCGGGGGGGCCGGTCAATGAGCAGTTCTTC. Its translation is CASSFLAGGPVNEQFF. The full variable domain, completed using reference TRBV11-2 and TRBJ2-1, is EAGVAQSPRYKIIEKRQSVAFWCNPISGHATLYWYQQILGQGPKLLIQFQNNGVVDDSQLPKDRFSAERLKGVDSTLKIQPAKLEDSAVYLCASSFLAGGPVNEQFFGPGTRLTVL.

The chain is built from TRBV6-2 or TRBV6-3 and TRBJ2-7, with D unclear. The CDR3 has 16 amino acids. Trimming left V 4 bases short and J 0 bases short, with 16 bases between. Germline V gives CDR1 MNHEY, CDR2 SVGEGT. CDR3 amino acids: CASSFDHYSNSYEQYF. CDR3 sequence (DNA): TGTGCCAGCAGTTTTGACCATTACTCCAACTCCTACGAGCAGTACTTC.

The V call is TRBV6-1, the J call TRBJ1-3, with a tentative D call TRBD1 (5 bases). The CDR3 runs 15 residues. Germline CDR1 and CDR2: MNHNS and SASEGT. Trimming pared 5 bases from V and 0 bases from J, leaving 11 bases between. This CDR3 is CASSWGRSSGNTIYF. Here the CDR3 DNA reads TGTGCCAGCAGTTGGGGACGGAGCTCTGGAAACACCATATATTTT.

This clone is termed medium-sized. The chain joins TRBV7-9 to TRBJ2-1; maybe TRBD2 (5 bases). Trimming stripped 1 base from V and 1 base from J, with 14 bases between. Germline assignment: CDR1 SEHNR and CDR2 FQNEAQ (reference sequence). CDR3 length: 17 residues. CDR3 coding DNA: TGTGCCAGCAGCTTAGGTCGGGGTATGAGGTCCTACAATGAGCAGTTCTTC. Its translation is CASSLGRGMRSYNEQFF. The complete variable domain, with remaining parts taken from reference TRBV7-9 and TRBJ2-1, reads DTGVSQNPRHKITKRGQNVTFRCDPISEHNRLYWYRQTLGQGPEFLTYFQNEAQLEKSRLLSDRFSAERPKGSFSTLEIQRTEQGDSAMYLCASSLGRGMRSYNEQFFGPGTRLTVL.

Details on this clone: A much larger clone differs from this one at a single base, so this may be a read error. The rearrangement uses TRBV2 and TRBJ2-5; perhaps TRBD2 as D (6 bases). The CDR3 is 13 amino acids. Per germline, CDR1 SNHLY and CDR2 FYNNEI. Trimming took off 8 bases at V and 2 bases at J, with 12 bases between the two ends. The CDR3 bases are TGTGCCAGCTCACCAGGGAGGCAAGAGACCCAGTACTTC. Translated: CASSPGRQETQYF.

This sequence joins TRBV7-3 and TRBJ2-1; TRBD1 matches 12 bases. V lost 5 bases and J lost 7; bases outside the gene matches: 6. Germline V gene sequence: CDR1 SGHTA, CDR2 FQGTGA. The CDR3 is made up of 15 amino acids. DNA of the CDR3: TGTGCCAGCAGCGACCGGGACAGGGGGCGGAATGAGCAGTTCTTC. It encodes CASSDRDRGRNEQFF.

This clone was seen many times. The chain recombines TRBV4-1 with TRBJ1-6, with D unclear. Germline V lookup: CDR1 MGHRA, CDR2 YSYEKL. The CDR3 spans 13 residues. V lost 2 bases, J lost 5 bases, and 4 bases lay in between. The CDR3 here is CASSQTHNSPLHF. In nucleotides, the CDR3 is TGCGCCAGCAGCCAAACACATAATTCACCCCTCCACTTT.

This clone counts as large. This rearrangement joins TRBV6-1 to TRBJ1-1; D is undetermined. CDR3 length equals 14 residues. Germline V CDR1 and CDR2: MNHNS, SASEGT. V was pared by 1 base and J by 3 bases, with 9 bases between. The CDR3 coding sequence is TGTGCCAGCAGTGAAGTCAGGAGTTACACTGAAGCTTTCTTT. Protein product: CASSEVRSYTEAFF.

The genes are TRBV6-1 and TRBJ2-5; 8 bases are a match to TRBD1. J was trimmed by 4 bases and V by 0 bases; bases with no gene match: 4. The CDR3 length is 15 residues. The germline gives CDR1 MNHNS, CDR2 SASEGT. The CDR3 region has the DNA TGTGCCAGCAGTGAAGCCAGGGGGCCTGGAGAGACCCAGTACTTC. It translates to CASSEARGPGETQYF.

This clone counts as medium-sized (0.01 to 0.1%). The CDR3 region is CSVERADAGANVLTF. The CDR3 DNA sequence: TGCAGCGTTGAACGGGCGGATGCTGGGGCCAACGTCCTGACTTTC. The V call is TRBV29-1, the J call TRBJ2-6; no reliable D call. Germline CDR1 is SQVTM and CDR2 is ANQGSEA. The CDR3 contains 15 residues. V was cut by 2 bases and J by 2 bases, with 10 bases left in between.

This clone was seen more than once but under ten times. The CDR3 loop reads CASRKAGGAYEQYF. CDR3 DNA sequence: TGTGCCAGCAGAAAAGCAGGGGGCGCGTACGAGCAGTACTTC. The V call is TRBV28, the J call TRBJ2-7; 8 nucleotides match TRBD1. With 6 bases clipped from V and 4 bases from J, the junction kept 8 bases outside the gene matches. Germline CDR1 MDHEN, CDR2 SYDVKM. The CDR3 sequence is 14 residues long.

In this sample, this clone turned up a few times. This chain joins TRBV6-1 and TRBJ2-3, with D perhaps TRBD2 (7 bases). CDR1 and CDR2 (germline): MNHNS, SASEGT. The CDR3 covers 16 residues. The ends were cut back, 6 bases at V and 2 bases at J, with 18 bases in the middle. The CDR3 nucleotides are TGTGCCAGCAGCCTACAGGGAGGGCTTTTCACAGATACGCAGTATTTT. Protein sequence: CASSLQGGLFTDTQYF.

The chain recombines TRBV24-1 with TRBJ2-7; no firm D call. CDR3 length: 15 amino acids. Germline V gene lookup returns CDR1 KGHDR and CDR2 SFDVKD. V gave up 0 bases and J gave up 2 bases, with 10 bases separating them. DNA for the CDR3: TGTGCCACCAGTGATTTGTCCAGTTTTGCCTACGAGCAGTACTTC. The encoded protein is CATSDLSSFAYEQYF.

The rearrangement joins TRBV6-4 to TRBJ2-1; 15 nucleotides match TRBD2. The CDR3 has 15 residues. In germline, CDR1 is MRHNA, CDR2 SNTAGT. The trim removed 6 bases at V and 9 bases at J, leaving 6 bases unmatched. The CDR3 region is CASSGLAGGPGEQFF. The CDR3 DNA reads TGTGCCAGCAGCGGACTAGCGGGAGGGCCGGGTGAGCAGTTCTTC.

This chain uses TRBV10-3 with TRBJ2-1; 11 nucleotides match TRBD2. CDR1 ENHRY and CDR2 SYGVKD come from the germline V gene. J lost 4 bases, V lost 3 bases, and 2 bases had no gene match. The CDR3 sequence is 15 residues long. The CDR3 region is CAISELAGGYNEQFF. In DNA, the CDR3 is TGTGCCATCAGTGAATTAGCGGGAGGGTACAATGAGCAGTTCTTC.

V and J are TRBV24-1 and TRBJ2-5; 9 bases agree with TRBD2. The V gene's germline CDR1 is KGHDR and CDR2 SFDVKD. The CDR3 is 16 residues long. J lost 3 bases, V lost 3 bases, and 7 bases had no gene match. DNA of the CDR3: TGTGCCACCAGTGATCCCCAACTAGCGGGTAAAGAGACCCAGTACTTC. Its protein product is CATSDPQLAGKETQYF.

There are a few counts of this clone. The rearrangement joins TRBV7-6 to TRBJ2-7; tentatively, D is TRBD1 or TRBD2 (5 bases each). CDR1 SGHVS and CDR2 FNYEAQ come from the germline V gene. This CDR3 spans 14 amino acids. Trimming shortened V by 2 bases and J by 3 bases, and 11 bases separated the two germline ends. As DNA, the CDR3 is TGTGCCAGCAGCTTACAGGGTGGGGGCTACGAGCAGTACTTC. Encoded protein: CASSLQGGGYEQYF.

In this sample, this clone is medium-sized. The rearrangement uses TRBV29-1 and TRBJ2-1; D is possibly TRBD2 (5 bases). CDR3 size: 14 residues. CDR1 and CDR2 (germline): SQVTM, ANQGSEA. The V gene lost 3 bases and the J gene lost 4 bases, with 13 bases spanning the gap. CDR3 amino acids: CSVDGLAAYNEQFF. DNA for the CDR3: TGCAGCGTTGATGGGCTAGCAGCTTACAATGAGCAGTTCTTC.

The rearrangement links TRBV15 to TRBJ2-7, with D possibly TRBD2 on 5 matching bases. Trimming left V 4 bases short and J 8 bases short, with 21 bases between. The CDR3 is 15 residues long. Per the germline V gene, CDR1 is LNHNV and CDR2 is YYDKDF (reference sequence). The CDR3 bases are TGTGCCACCAGCACTGGAGGTTTCCTTCTACGAAAGCAGTACTTC. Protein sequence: CATSTGGFLLRKQYF.

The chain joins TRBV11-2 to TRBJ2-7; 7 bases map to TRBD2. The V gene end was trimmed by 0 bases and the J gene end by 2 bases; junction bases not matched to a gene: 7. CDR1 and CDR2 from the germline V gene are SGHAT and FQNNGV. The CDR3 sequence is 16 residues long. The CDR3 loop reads CASSLELAGGTYEQYF. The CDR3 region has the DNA TGTGCCAGCAGCTTAGAATTAGCCGGGGGGACCTACGAGCAGTACTTC.

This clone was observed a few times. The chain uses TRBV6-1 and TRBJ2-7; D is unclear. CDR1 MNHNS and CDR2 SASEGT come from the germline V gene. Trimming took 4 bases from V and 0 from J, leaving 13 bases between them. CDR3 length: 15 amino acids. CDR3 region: CASSGANRLSYEQYF. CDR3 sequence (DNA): TGTGCCAGCAGTGGGGCTAACAGACTCTCCTACGAGCAGTACTTC.